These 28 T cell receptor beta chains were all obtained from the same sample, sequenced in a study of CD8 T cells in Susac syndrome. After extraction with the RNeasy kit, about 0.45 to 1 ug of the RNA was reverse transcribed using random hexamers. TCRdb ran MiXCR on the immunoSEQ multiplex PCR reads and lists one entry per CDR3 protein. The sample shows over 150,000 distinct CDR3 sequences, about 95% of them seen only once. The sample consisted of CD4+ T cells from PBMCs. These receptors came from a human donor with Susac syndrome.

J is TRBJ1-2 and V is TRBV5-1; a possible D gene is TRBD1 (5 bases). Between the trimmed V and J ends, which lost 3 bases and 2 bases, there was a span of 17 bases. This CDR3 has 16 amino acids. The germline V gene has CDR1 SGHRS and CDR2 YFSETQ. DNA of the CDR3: TGCGCCAGCAGCTGGGGACTCGACAGCAAGAACTATGGCTACACCTTC. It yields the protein CASSWGLDSKNYGYTF.

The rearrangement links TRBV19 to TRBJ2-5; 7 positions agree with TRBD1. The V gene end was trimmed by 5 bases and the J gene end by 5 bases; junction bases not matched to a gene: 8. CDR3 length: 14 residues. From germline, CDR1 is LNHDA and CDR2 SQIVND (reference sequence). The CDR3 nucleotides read TGTGCCAGTAGTCCCCAGACAGGGAGCGAGACCCAGTACTTC. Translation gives CASSPQTGSETQYF.

In nucleotides, the CDR3 is TGTGCCAGCAGCTTGGTGAGTCAGCGGGGTCGCGAGCAGTACTTC. Protein sequence: CASSLVSQRGREQYF. The chain is built from TRBV5-4 and TRBJ2-7; 7 bases agree with TRBD2. The CDR3 length is 15 residues. Germline V gene sequence: CDR1 SGHNT, CDR2 YYREEE (reference sequence). V lost 0 bases to trimming and J lost 6 bases; unmatched junction nucleotides: 9.

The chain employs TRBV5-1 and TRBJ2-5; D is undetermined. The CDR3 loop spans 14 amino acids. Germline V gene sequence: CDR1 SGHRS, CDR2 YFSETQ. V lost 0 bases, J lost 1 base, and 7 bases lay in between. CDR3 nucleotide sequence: TGCGCCAGCAGCTTGGTTACTTCCCAAGAGACCCAGTACTTC. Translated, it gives CASSLVTSQETQYF.

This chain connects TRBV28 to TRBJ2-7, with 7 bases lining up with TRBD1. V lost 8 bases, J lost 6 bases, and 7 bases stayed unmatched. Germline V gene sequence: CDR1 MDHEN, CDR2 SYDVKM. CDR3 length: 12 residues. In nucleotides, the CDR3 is TGTGCCAGCGCTGACAGGGTCGGCGAGCAGTACTTC. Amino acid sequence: CASADRVGEQYF.

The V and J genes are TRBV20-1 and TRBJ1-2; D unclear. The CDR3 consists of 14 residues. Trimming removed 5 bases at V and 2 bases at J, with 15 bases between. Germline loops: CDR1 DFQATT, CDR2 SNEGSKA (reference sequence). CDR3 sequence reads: CSAAEAIRNYGYTF. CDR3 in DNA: TGCAGTGCTGCAGAGGCAATCAGAAACTATGGCTACACCTTC.

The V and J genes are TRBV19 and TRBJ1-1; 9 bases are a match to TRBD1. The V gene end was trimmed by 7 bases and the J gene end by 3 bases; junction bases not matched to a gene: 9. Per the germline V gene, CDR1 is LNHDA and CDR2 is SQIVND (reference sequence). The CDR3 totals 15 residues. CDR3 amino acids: CASTQGASGDTEAFF. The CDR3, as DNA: TGTGCCAGTACACAGGGGGCTAGTGGAGACACTGAAGCTTTCTTT. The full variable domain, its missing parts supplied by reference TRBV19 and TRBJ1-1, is DGGITQSPKYLFRKEGQNVTLSCEQNLNHDAMYWYRQDPGQGLRLIYYSQIVNDFQKGDIAEGYSVSREKKESFPLTVTSAQKNPTAFYLCASTQGASGDTEAFFGQGTRLTVV.

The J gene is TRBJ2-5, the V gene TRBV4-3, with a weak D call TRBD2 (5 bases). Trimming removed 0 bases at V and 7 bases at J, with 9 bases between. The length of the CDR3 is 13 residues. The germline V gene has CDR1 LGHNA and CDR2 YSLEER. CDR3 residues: CASSQDARGTQYF. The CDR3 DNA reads TGCGCCAGCAGCCAAGATGCCCGGGGGACCCAGTACTTC.

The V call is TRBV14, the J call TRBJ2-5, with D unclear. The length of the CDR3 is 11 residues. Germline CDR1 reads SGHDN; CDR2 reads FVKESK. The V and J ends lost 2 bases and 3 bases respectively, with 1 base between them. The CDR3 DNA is TGTGCCAGCAGCCAAAAAGAGACCCAGTACTTC. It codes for CASSQKETQYF.

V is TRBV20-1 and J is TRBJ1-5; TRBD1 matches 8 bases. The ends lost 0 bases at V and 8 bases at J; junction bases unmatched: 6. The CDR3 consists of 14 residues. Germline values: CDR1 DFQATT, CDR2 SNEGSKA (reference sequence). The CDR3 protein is CSAREVQGAEPQHF. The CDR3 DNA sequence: TGCAGTGCTAGAGAGGTGCAGGGGGCAGAGCCCCAGCATTTT.

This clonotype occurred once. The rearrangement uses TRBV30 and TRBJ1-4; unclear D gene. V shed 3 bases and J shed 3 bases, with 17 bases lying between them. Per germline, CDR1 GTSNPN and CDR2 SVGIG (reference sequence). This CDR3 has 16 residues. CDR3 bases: TGTGCCTGGAGCGGCCCCCGGCGGGGAGCTAATGAAAAACTGTTTTTT. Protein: CAWSGPRRGANEKLFF.

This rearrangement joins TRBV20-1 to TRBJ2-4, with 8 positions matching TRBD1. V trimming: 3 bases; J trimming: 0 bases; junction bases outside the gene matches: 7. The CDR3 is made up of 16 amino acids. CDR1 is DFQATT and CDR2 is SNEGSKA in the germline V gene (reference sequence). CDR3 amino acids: CSARDYRGLAKNIQYF. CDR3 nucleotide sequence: TGCAGTGCTAGGGATTACAGGGGGTTAGCCAAAAACATTCAGTACTTC.

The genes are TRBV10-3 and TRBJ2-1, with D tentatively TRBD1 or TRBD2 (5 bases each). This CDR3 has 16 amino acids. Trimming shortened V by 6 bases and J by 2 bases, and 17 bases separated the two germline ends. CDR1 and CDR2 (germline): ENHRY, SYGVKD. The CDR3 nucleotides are TGTGCCATCAGCCCCCACCGGGACGAACCCTACAATGAGCAGTTCTTC. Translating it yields CAISPHRDEPYNEQFF.

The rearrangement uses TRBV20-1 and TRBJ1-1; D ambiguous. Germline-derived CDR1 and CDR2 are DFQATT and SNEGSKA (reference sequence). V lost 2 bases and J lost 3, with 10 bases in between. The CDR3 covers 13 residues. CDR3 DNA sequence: TGCAGTGCTAGACCCGACCCGTACACTGAAGCTTTCTTT. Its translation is CSARPDPYTEAFF.

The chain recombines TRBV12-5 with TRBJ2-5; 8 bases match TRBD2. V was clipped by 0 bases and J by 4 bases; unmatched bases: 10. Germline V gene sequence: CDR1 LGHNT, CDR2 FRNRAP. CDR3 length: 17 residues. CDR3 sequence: CASGLVRSGGSPETQYF. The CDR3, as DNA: TGTGCTAGTGGTTTGGTACGGAGCGGGGGATCTCCAGAGACCCAGTACTTC.

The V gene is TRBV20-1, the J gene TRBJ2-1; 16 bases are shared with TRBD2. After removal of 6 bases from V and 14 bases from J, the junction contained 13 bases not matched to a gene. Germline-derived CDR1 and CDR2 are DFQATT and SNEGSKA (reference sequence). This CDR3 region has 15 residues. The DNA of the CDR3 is TGCAGTGCCTCGGGACTAGCGGGAGGGTATAGCGAGAAGTTCTTC. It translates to CSASGLAGGYSEKFF.

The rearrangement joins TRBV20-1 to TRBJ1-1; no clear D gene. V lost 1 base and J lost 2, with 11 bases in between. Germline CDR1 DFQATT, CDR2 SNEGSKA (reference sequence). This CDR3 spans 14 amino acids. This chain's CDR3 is CSARVGSANTEAFF. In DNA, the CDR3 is TGCAGTGCTAGAGTCGGCAGTGCTAACACTGAAGCTTTCTTT.

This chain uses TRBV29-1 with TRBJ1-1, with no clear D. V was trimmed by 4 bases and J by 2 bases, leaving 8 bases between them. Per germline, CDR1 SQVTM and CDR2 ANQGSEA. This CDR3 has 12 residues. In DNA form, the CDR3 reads TGCAGCGTTGGGGTGGGTAACACTGAAGCTTTCTTT. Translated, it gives CSVGVGNTEAFF.

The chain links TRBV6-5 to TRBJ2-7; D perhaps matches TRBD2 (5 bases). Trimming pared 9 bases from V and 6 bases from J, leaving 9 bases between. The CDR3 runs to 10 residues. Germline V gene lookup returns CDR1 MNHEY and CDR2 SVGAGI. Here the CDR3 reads CASGRAEQYF. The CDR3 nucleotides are TGTGCCAGTGGGCGGGCCGAGCAGTACTTC.

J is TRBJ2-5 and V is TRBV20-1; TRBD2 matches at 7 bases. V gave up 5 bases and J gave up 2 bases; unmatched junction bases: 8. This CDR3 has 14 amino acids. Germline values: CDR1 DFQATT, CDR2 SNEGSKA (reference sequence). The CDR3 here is CSAQVPGLQETQYF. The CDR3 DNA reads TGCAGTGCTCAGGTTCCGGGACTACAAGAGACCCAGTACTTC.

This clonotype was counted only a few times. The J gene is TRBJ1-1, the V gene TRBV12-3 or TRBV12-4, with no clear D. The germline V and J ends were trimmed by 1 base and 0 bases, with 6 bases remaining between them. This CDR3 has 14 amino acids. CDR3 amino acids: CASSLGGVNTEAFF. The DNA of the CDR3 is TGTGCCAGCAGTTTAGGGGGTGTGAACACTGAAGCTTTCTTT.

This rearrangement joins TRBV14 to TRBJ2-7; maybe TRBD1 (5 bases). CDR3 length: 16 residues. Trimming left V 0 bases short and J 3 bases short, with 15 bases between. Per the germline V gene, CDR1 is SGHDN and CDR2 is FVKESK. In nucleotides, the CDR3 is TGTGCCAGCAGCCAAGACAGGGTTGGGATGTACTACGAGCAGTACTTC. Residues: CASSQDRVGMYYEQYF.

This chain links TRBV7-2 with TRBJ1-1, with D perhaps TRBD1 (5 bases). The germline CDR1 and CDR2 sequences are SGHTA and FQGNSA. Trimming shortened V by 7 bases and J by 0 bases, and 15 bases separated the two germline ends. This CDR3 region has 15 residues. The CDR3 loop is CASKLTDTMNTEAFF. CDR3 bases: TGTGCCAGCAAGCTAACGGACACTATGAACACTGAAGCTTTCTTT.

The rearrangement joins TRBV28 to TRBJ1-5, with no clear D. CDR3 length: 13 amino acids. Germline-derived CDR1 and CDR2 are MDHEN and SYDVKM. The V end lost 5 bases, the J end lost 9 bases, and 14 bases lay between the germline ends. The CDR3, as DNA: TGTGCCAGCAGTCCCCTCCGGATGGGGCCCCAGCATTTT. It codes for CASSPLRMGPQHF.

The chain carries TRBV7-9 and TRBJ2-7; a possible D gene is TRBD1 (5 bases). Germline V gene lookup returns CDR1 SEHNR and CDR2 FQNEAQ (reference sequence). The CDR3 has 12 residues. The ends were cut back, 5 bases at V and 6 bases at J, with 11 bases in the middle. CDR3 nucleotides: TGTGCCAGCAGCGTCGTGCAGGGCGAGCAGTACTTC. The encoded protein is CASSVVQGEQYF.

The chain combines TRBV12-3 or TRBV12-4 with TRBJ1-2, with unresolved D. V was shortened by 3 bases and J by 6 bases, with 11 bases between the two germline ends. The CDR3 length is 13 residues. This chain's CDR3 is CASSLGASDGYTF. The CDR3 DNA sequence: TGTGCCAGCAGTTTGGGAGCATCTGATGGCTACACCTTC.

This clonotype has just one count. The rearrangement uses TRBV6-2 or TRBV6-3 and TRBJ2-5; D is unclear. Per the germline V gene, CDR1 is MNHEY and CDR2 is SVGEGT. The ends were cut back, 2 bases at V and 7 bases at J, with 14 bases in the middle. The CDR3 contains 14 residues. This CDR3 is CASSYPEPLGTQYF. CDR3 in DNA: TGTGCCAGCAGTTACCCGGAGCCTCTGGGGACCCAGTACTTC.

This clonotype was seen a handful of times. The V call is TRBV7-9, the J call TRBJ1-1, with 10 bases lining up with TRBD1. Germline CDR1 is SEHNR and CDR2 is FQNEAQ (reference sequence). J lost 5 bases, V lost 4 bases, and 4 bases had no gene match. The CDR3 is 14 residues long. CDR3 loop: CASSSRDRGTEAFF. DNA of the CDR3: TGTGCCAGCAGCTCCCGGGACAGGGGAACTGAAGCTTTCTTT.